These T cell receptor beta chains were read from a single sample in a study of early stage breast cancer tumors. Profiled with immunoSEQ multiplex PCR; TCRdb holds only in-frame clones, not every one. The repertoire includes under 45,000 clones, around 72% of them detected once, and more than 5.5% sits in the top ten. Source material: blood. These TCRs come from a person between 45 and 65 years old with breast cancer. Both conserved end residues are part of each CDR3. The D gene is left open where the match is weak. Not every row has a clone size; where given, it reads once, few, many or a size class.

d_gene	v_gene	j_gene	abundance	CDR3nt	CDR3aa
TRBD2	TRBV9	TRBJ2-1	NA	TGTGCCAGCAGCGTAGACGGCGGGAGGGCAGTTAATGAGCAGTTCTTC	CASSVDGGRAVNEQFF
NA	TRBV6-5	TRBJ1-2	NA	TGTGCCAGCAGTTACTCATCGGGAGCGGCGAACTATGGCTACACCTTC	CASSYSSGAANYGYTF
TRBD1	TRBV11-3	TRBJ1-1	few	TGTGCCAGCAGCTTGCCAGGGGGAGTAGTAGCTGAAGCTTTCTTT	CASSLPGGVVAEAFF
TRBD2	TRBV11-2	TRBJ2-5	NA	TGTGCCAGCAGCTTAAGGGGGACTAGCGGGCAAGAGACCCAGTACTTC	CASSLRGTSGQETQYF
TRBD1	TRBV9	TRBJ1-6	NA	TGTGCCAGCAGCTTCTCCGGGACAGGGGATTCACCCCTCCACTTT	CASSFSGTGDSPLHF
NA	TRBV19	TRBJ1-3	NA	TGTGCCAGTAGTATTTCCGCGGGATTTGGAAACACCATATATTTT	CASSISAGFGNTIYF
NA	TRBV19	TRBJ2-3	NA	TGTGCCAGTAACCCCCAGAGGGACACAGATACGCAGTATTTT	CASNPQRDTDTQYF
TRBD1	TRBV7-9	TRBJ2-7	NA	TGTGCCAGCAGCCCACCGGGACAGGGAAGGGAGCAGTACTTC	CASSPPGQGREQYF
TRBD2	TRBV5-5	TRBJ2-1	NA	TGTGCCAGCCTGGGGGAGGGTTTGGGTAATGAGCAGTTCTTC	CASLGEGLGNEQFF
NA	TRBV29-1	TRBJ1-2	NA	TGCAGCGTTGACAGGGGTGGTAACTATGGCTACACCTTC	CSVDRGGNYGYTF
NA	TRBV7-6	TRBJ2-3	once	TGTGCCAGCAGCTTAGCGCTACGGGCAGATACGCAGTATTTT	CASSLALRADTQYF
TRBD1	TRBV6-1	TRBJ1-4	NA	TGTGCCAGCAGTCAGAGGGACAGAAATGAAAAACTGTTTTTT	CASSQRDRNEKLFF
TRBD2	TRBV7-8	TRBJ2-1	once	TGTGCCAGCAGCTTAGGGTTTAGCGGGAGGTCCGGGCATGAGCAGTTCTTC	CASSLGFSGRSGHEQFF
TRBD2	TRBV6-1	TRBJ2-1	NA	TGTGCCAGCAGCTCCGGGACTAGCGGATACAATGAGCAGTTCTTC	CASSSGTSGYNEQFF
TRBD1	TRBV29-1	TRBJ1-2	NA	TGCAGCTCCGATACAGGGGGAGGTGGCTACACCTTC	CSSDTGGGGYTF
NA	TRBV10-3	TRBJ2-7	NA	TGTGCCTCCTCGGAGGCGAACGAGCAGTACTTC	CASSEANEQYF
NA	TRBV19	TRBJ1-3	NA	TGTGCCAGTAGGGCGACAGAATTCTCTGGAAACACCATATATTTT	CASRATEFSGNTIYF
TRBD1	TRBV29-1	TRBJ1-2	once	TGCAGCGTAGGGGGCCTGGATGGCTACACCTTC	CSVGGLDGYTF
TRBD1	TRBV23-1	TRBJ1-2	medium-sized	TGCGCCAGCAGTCAGCTTTGGGACAGGGAGGGGTATGGCTACACCTTC	CASSQLWDREGYGYTF
TRBD1	TRBV9	TRBJ1-6	NA	TGTGCCAGCAGTGCCGGACAGGGGGCAAATTCACCCCTCCACTTT	CASSAGQGANSPLHF
TRBD1	TRBV6-1	TRBJ1-4	few	TGTGCCACCCAGGGGGTATACAACGAAAAACTGTTTTTT	CATQGVYNEKLFF
NA	TRBV19	TRBJ1-1	NA	TGTGCCAGTAGTATCCCCCGGACACCGAACACTGAAGCTTTCTTT	CASSIPRTPNTEAFF
NA	TRBV29-1	TRBJ2-7	NA	TGCAGCGTTGGGGGGTCCGCGGGGTACTCCTACGAGCAGTACTTC	CSVGGSAGYSYEQYF
TRBD2	TRBV5-4	TRBJ2-5	NA	TGTGCCAGCAGCCTAGGGACTAGCGGGTTGCGAGAGACCCAGTACTTC	CASSLGTSGLRETQYF
TRBD1	TRBV30	TRBJ1-6	NA	TGTGCCTGGAATTCAGGGGGCGGGGAAAAATCACCCCTCCACTTT	CAWNSGGGEKSPLHF
NA	TRBV5-8	TRBJ1-3	NA	TGTGCCAGCAGCTTGGAAAAGACCGGGACTGCAAACACCATATATTTT	CASSLEKTGTANTIYF
NA	TRBV6-5	TRBJ2-6	NA	TGTGCCAGCAGTTACAGGGGGTCTCCTGGGGCCAACGTCCTGACTTTC	CASSYRGSPGANVLTF
TRBD2	TRBV14	TRBJ2-1	NA	TGTGCCAGCACCCCGATTGGGCGGGAGTGGTACAATGAGCAGTTCTTC	CASTPIGREWYNEQFF
NA	TRBV6-5	TRBJ2-5	NA	TGTGCCAGCAGCAACAGGGAGACCCAGTACTTC	CASSNRETQYF
TRBD2	TRBV19	TRBJ2-1	NA	TGTGCCAGTACCGCAGGGACTAGCGATTACAATGAGCAGTTCTTC	CASTAGTSDYNEQFF
TRBD1	TRBV18	TRBJ2-7	NA	TGTGCCAGCTTCCCCGACAGGGGCCCAACCTCCACCTCCTACGAGCAGTACTTC	CASFPDRGPTSTSYEQYF
NA	TRBV11-3	TRBJ2-7	NA	TGTGCCAGCAGCCCTCGGGGCTCCTACGAGCAGTACTTC	CASSPRGSYEQYF
NA	TRBV10-3	TRBJ1-1	NA	TGTGCCATCAGTGAGTCGGGACAGAACACTGAAGCTTTCTTT	CAISESGQNTEAFF